This T cell receptor (beta chain) appears in the sequencing data of a study of early T cells in non-severe SARS-CoV-2 infection. Researchers tagged individual cDNA molecules with unique molecular identifiers. TCRdb re-derived calls from the 5' RACE reads in MiXCR, one entry per CDR3 protein. The sample gives some 36,000 distinct CDR3 sequences, less than 7.5% of which show up once; approximately 26% is in the top ten. A few counts support this clonotype. No antigen is known for it. V lost 2 bases and J 6 bases, leaving 12 bases between the germline ends. CDR1 is MNHEY, CDR2 SMNVEV, per germline (reference sequence). This CDR3 has 14 residues. Findings and caveats of the study: Private and CD4 specificities were missed by VDJdb matching, which favored anti-spike CD8 responses.

The chain joins TRBV27 to TRBJ2-3; D may correspond to TRBD1 or TRBD2 (5 bases each). This receptor was taken from an adult who was a healthcare worker with PCR-confirmed SARS-CoV-2 infection or an uninfected control (not recorded which). Sequencing was performed on whole blood, taken at baseline. As DNA, the CDR3 is TGTGCCAGCAGTTTAAGGGACCCCAAGGATACGCAGTATTTT. Its protein is CASSLRDPKDTQYF.